This T cell receptor beta chain came from a study of tumor-infiltrating lymphocytes in primary liver carcinoma. Study background: Sample counts of productive TCRbeta reads spanned roughly 3.5 to 7.13 million; these counts were similar across tissue types. Study results and limitations: Present in all five tumor regions were only about 7.5-25% of the top clones. Tumor region pairs shared more overlap than did tumor-adjacent and tumor-blood pairs.

A primer matching the constant region was used to make TCR beta cDNA from 500 to 600 ng of total RNA. Libraries for TCR beta were built through three nested multiplex PCR rounds, which together made up a slightly modified ARM-PCR procedure. TRBV1-TRBV30 forward primers and a C-beta reverse primer were used in the first two PCR rounds, which each ran for approximately 10 cycles. TCRdb fed the multiplex PCR reads into MiXCR, producing one record per CDR3 protein. The sample lists around 81,000 distinct CDR3 sequences; over 55% were seen once. The study co-extracted DNA and RNA from roughly 20-30 mg of unsorted bulk tissue. Without exception, tumor samples held over 85% viable tumor cells. The CDR3 runs to 17 residues. Germline V gene sequence: CDR1 MRHNA, CDR2 SNTAGT. About this clonotype: Antigen unknown. One end of the junction does not line up with germline, which may come from a read error.

The rearrangement joins TRBV6-4 to TRBJ2-4; 9 bases map to TRBD2. Sequenced material: liver tumor tissue from sampling region 4. Subset meaning: tumor region T4, right-lateral pole. The sequence was obtained from a woman between 55 and 75 years old with primary liver carcinoma and hepatitis B virus infection. For the CDR3, the DNA is TGTGCCAGGAGTGACTCGAGAGGCGGGAGGGCCAAAAACATTCGGTACTTC. This translates into CARSDSRGGRAKNIRYF.